This T cell receptor beta chain was observed in a study of shared clonotypes between healthy human individuals. Germline V gene data show CDR1 as SGHNT and CDR2 as YENEEA. J was trimmed by 5 bases and V by 3 bases; bases with no gene match: 11. The CDR3 contains 16 residues. Measured with immunoSEQ multiplex PCR; TCRdb has only the in-frame clones, and not every one. The sample carries 1.4 million or so clones, 98% recorded once. The sequenced sample was naive CD4+ T cells sorted from blood. Regarding subset: CD45RA+ positively selected. V is TRBV11-3 and J is TRBJ2-3, with 7 positions matching TRBD2. The origin of this receptor is a man aged 30 to 39 in good health. The CDR3 coding sequence is TGTGCCAGCAGCTTGGGGGGTGCGCGGGAGATAGATACGCAGTATTTT. Its protein product is CASSLGGAREIDTQYF.